This T cell receptor (beta chain) was recovered during a study of PD-1 blockade in classical Hodgkin lymphoma. Some clones are missing from TCRdb's copy, which holds only in-frame ones; the method was immunoSEQ multiplex PCR. The table has several thousand clones, just over 85% seen once. Study-level findings and limits: At C4D1, TCR diversity had climbed significantly for CD4+ cells, though not for CD8+ cells. Patients were excluded if nivolumab began under 1 year after ASCT (the autologous transplant).

Following autologous stem cell transplantation, relapse occurred in every patient, and exposure to brentuximab vedotin varied. Best outcomes ranged across complete response, partial response and progressive disease. Regarding this clone: The antigen is unknown.

V lost 0 bases, J lost 5 bases, and 14 bases lay in between. CDR3 length equals 16 residues. The germline CDR1 and CDR2 sequences are WNHNN and SYGVQD (reference sequence). This clonotype was obtained from a human donor with classical Hodgkin lymphoma. This rearrangement joins TRBV10-1 to TRBJ2-1; the D is unclear. This material consisted of peripheral blood mononuclear cells (PBMCs), taken before the second cycle of nivolumab. The CDR3 here is CASSESAWQNHNEQFF. The CDR3 nucleotides are TGCGCCAGCAGTGAGTCGGCTTGGCAGAACCACAATGAGCAGTTCTTC.